This T cell receptor beta chain was identified during a study of control samples from healthy donors and cancer patients. Profiling relied on immunoSEQ multiplex PCR, and the TCRdb table lists in-frame clones only, not all of them. The sample carries around 130,000 clones, around nine tenths recorded once. V was pared by 5 bases and J by 10 bases, with 8 bases of the junction left unmatched. CDR3 length: 14 residues. Germline CDR1 SEHNR, CDR2 FQNEAQ (reference sequence). The clonotype originates from a man in his fifties or sixties in good health. What was sequenced was blood. The rearrangement uses TRBV7-9 and TRBJ1-6, with 7 bases fitting TRBD1. The CDR3 sequence is CASSEGAEVSPLHF. Here the CDR3 DNA reads TGTGCCAGCAGCGAGGGGGCTGAAGTATCACCCCTCCACTTT.